The 2 T cell receptor beta chains presented below share a single source sample, sequenced in a study of blood T cell repertoires in COVID-19. Profiling relied on immunoSEQ multiplex PCR, and the TCRdb table lists in-frame clones only, not all of them. Of about 230,000 clones in the sample, 83% are singletons; the top ten hold roughly 2.7%. The sample consisted of peripheral blood. The receptors originated from a woman aged 70-85 years with active or convalescent COVID-19.

V is TRBV5-4 and J is TRBJ1-2; 9 positions match TRBD1. This CDR3 contains 13 residues. V lost 4 bases to trimming and J lost 6 bases; unmatched junction nucleotides: 4. The V gene's germline CDR1 is SGHNT and CDR2 YYREEE (reference sequence). CDR3 DNA sequence: TGTGCCAGCAGCCTCACAGGGGGCGATGGCTACACCTTC. This codes for CASSLTGGDGYTF.

This chain uses TRBV3-1 (or the pseudogene TRBV3-2) with TRBJ1-1, with no clear D. CDR1 and CDR2 from the germline V gene are LGHDT and YNNKEL (reference sequence). The CDR3 is 12 residues long. Trimming stripped 4 bases from V and 6 bases from J, with 9 bases between. CDR3 residues: CASSPGRAEAFF. CDR3 coding DNA: TGTGCCAGCAGCCCCGGGCGGGCTGAAGCTTTCTTT.